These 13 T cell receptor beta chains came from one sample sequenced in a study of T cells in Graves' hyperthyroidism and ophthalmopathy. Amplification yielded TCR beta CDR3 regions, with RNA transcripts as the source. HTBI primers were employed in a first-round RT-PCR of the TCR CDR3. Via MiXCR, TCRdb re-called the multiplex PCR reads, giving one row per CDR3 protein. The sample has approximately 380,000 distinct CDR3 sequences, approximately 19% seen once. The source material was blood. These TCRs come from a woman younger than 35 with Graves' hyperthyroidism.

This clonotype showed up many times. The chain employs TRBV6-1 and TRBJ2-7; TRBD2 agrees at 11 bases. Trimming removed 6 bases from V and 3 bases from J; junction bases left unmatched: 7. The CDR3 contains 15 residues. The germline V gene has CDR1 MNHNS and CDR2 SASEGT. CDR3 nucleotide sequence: TGTGCCAGCAGGACCCTAGCGGGGGGACTCTACGAGCAGTACTTC. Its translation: CASRTLAGGLYEQYF.

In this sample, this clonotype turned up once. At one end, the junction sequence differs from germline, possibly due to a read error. CDR3 sequence (DNA): TGTGCCTGGAGCCGTGGGACCGAAGTTTTCTTT. Translating it yields CAWSRGTEVFF. V and J are TRBV30 and TRBJ1-1; D possibly corresponds to TRBD1 (5 bases). This CDR3 has 11 amino acids. Germline V gene sequence: CDR1 GTSNPN, CDR2 SVGIG (reference sequence).

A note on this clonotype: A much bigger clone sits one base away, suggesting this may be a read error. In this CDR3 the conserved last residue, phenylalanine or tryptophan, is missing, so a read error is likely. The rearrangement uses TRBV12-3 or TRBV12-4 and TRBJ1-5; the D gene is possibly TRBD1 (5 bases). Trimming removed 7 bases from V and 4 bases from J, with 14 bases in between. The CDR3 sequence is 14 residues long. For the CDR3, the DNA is TGTGCCAGCACCCTAACGGGGCGAAATCAGCCCCAGCATTTG. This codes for CASTLTGRNQPQHL.

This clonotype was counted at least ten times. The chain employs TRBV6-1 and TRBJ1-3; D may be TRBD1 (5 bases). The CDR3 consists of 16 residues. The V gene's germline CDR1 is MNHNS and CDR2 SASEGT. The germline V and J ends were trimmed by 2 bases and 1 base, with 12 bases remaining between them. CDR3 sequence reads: CASSEQGGRSGNTIYF. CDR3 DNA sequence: TGTGCCAGCAGTGAACAGGGAGGGAGGTCTGGAAACACCATATATTTT.

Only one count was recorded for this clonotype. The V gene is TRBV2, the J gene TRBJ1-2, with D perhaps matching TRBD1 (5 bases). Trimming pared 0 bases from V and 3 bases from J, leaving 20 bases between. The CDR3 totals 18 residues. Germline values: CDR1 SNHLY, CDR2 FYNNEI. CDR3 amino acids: CASSEALCPPGDDYGYTF. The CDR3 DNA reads TGTGCCAGCAGTGAAGCGCTTTGCCCGCCGGGGGATGACTATGGCTACACCTTC.

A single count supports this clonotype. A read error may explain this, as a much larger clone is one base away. The CDR3 region is CASSLGTAGTGRNIKYF. The CDR3 DNA reads as TGTGCCAGCAGCTTAGGCACTGCGGGGACAGGGCGAAACATTAAGTACTTC. The J gene is TRBJ2-4, the V gene TRBV11-2; 9 nucleotides agree with TRBD1. Germline loops: CDR1 SGHAT, CDR2 FQNNGV. This CDR3 is built from 17 residues.

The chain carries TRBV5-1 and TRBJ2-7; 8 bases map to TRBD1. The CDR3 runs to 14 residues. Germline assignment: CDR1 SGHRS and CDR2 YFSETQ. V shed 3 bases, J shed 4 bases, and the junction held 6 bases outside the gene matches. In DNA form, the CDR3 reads TGCGCCAGCAGCTCACAGGGGGGAGTTTACGAGCAGTACTTC. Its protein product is CASSSQGGVYEQYF.

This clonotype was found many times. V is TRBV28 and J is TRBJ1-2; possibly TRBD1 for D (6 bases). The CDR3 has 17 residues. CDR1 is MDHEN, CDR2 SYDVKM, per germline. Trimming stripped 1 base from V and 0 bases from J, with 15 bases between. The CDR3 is CASSLSGLDSSNYGYTF. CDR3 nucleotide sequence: TGTGCCAGCAGTTTATCGGGCCTGGACAGCTCTAACTATGGCTACACCTTC.

CDR3 protein: CATSRESPNQPQHF. CDR3 sequence (DNA): TGTGCCACCAGCAGAGAGTCCCCTAATCAGCCCCAGCATTTT. The chain uses TRBV15 and TRBJ1-5; unclear D gene. This CDR3 comprises 14 residues. Germline CDR1 and CDR2: LNHNV and YYDKDF (reference sequence). V lost 0 bases and J 4 bases, leaving 7 bases between the germline ends.

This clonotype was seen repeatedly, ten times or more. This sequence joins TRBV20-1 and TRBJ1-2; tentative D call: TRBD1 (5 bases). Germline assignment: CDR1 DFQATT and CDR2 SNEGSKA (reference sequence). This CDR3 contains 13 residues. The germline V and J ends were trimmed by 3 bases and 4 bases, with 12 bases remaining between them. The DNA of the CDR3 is TGCAGTGCTAGGGAAGGGGCTACCTATGGCTACACCTTC. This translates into CSAREGATYGYTF.

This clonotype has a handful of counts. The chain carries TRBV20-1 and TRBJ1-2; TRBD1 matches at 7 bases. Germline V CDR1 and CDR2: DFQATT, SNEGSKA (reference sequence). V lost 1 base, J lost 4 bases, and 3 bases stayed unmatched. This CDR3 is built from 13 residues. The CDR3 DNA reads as TGCAGTGCTAGAGGGGCAGGGGGCTATGGCTACACCTTC. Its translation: CSARGAGGYGYTF.

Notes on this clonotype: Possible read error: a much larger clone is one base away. CDR3 loop: CAIGDARENTEAFF. In DNA form, the CDR3 reads TGTGCCATCGGTGACGCGAGGGAGAACACTGAAGCTTTCTTT. This rearrangement joins TRBV10-3 to TRBJ1-1, with D hard to call. CDR1 and CDR2 from the germline V gene are ENHRY and SYGVKD. The CDR3 runs to 14 residues.

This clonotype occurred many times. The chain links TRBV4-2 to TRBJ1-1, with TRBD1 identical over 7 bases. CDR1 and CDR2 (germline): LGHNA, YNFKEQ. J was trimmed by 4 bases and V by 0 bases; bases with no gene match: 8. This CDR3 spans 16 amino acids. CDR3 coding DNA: TGTGCCAGCAGCCAAGACTGGCGCCAGGGGGGCACTGAAGCTTTCTTT. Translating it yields CASSQDWRQGGTEAFF.